What follows are 8 T cell receptor beta chains derived from one specimen sequenced in a study of early T cells in non-severe SARS-CoV-2 infection. TCRdb called the 5' RACE reads again in MiXCR, with one record for every CDR3 protein. The sample holds 45,000 to 70,000 distinct CDR3 sequences, around 8.3% seen once. Source: whole blood, taken at baseline. The origin of the receptors is an adult who was a healthcare worker with PCR-confirmed SARS-CoV-2 infection or an uninfected control (not recorded which).

At least ten counts were recorded for this clonotype. The chain recombines TRBV12-3 or TRBV12-4 with TRBJ1-1, with D possibly TRBD1 on 6 matching bases. V gave up 3 bases and J gave up 1 base, with 18 bases separating them. This CDR3 spans 17 amino acids. DNA for the CDR3: TGTGCCAGCAGTTTTAGAGGGATTTGGGGGGCGAACACTGAAGCTTTCTTT. Protein sequence: CASSFRGIWGANTEAFF.

This clonotype has a handful of counts. This rearrangement joins TRBV7-9 to TRBJ2-7; possibly TRBD1 for D (5 bases). Germline values: CDR1 SEHNR, CDR2 FQNEAQ (reference sequence). Trimming left V 3 bases short and J 1 base short, with 22 bases between. The CDR3 length is 18 residues. CDR3 nucleotide sequence: TGTGCCAGCAGCTTGGCCCGTCGGCTGGGGCAGGAGTCCTACGAGCAGTACTTC. Translating it yields CASSLARRLGQESYEQYF.

This clonotype was counted a few times. The chain employs TRBV4-3 and TRBJ1-3, with D maybe TRBD1 (6 bases). V was clipped by 2 bases and J by 0 bases, with 14 bases between them. There are 17 residues in the CDR3. Germline-derived CDR1 and CDR2 are LGHNA and YSLEER. The CDR3 DNA reads TGCGCCAGCAGCCAAAACAGGGTCGGGAGCTCTGGAAACACCATATATTTT. This codes for CASSQNRVGSSGNTIYF.

J is TRBJ1-1 and V is TRBV5-1; D unresolved. CDR3 length: 16 amino acids. The ends were cut back, 4 bases at V and 1 base at J, with 17 bases in the middle. From germline, CDR1 is SGHRS and CDR2 YFSETQ. The chain's CDR3 is CASSRAEVTTNTEAFF. In nucleotides, the CDR3 is TGCGCCAGCAGCCGCGCGGAGGTCACCACGAACACTGAAGCTTTCTTT.

By sample share, this clonotype is medium-sized. The genes are TRBV7-2 and TRBJ2-7, with D unclear. The V gene lost 1 base and the J gene lost 7 bases, with 11 bases spanning the gap. This CDR3 has 13 amino acids. Germline assignment: CDR1 SGHTA and CDR2 FQGNSA. CDR3 sequence reads: CASSLEANQEQYF. The DNA for the CDR3 is TGTGCCAGCAGCTTAGAGGCCAATCAGGAGCAGTACTTC.

This clonotype was recorded at least ten times. The genes are TRBV28 and TRBJ2-7, with D maybe TRBD1 (7 bases). Looked up from germline, CDR1 is MDHEN and CDR2 is SYDVKM. The V gene lost 4 bases and the J gene lost 1 base, with 11 bases spanning the gap. The CDR3 contains 14 residues. The CDR3 loop reads CASSWRDRSYEQYF. DNA of the CDR3: TGTGCCAGCAGTTGGCGGGACAGATCCTACGAGCAGTACTTC.

V gene TRBV20-1 combines with J gene TRBJ2-6, with no clear D. Germline V CDR1 and CDR2: DFQATT, SNEGSKA (reference sequence). Trimming left V 7 bases short and J 4 bases short, with 17 bases between. The length of the CDR3 is 15 residues. This CDR3 reads CSVLTQGPGANVLTF. CDR3 nucleotides: TGCAGTGTCCTAACCCAAGGACCAGGGGCCAACGTCCTGACTTTC.

This rearrangement joins TRBV20-1 to TRBJ1-1; 9 bases are shared with TRBD1. The germline CDR1 and CDR2 sequences are DFQATT and SNEGSKA (reference sequence). With V trimmed by 5 bases and J by 2 bases, 6 bases remained unmatched. This CDR3 has 14 amino acids. CDR3 coding DNA: TGCAGTGCTGGCCGGACAGGGGCAAACACTGAAGCTTTCTTT. Protein product: CSAGRTGANTEAFF.